This TCR beta chain was documented in a study of cytomegalovirus exposure and HLA in healthy donors. Study observations and caveats: In vitro assays verified that a few CMV-associated chains recognized CMV antigens specifically. Reports described diagnosis of cytomegalovirus status by the classifier as highly specific and sensitive. Cytomegalovirus association was assigned to approximately 160 TCR beta chains.

These donors were members of the approximately 120-subject validation cohort, a group separate from the approximately 670-subject first cohort. Some clones are missing from TCRdb's copy, which holds only in-frame ones; the method was immunoSEQ multiplex PCR. Counted here are 110,000 or so clones, roughly 86% occurring once; the ten biggest clones make up nearly 5%. Concerning this clone: What it recognizes is unknown.

Germline CDR1 and CDR2: KGHSH and LQKENI. Between the trimmed V and J ends, which lost 0 bases and 6 bases, there was a span of 15 bases. The CDR3 runs 15 residues. Sample: PBMCs. This TCR came from a man aged 18-30 years in good health and CMV-seronegative. The gene calls are TRBV18 and TRBJ2-7; perhaps TRBD1 as D (5 bases). CDR3: CASSPPVQGGAEQYF. Here the CDR3 DNA reads TGTGCCAGCTCACCACCGGTTCAGGGCGGAGCCGAGCAGTACTTC.